The text below deals with one T cell receptor beta chain. The antigen is undetermined. This entry belongs to a study of cytomegalovirus exposure and HLA in healthy donors. With 60 Vbeta and 13 Jbeta primers, the PCR was carried out. Using immunoSEQ multiplex PCR, the repertoire was profiled, and TCRdb retains in-frame clones only, with some absent. This table lists around 51,000 clones. Findings and limits, study-wide: Both high specificity and high sensitivity reportedly marked the classifier's diagnosis of cytomegalovirus status.

The V gene end was trimmed by 5 bases and the J gene end by 1 base; junction bases not matched to a gene: 4. The CDR3 consists of 14 residues. Looked up from germline, CDR1 is MDHEN and CDR2 is SYDVKM. This clonotype was obtained from a middle-aged woman in good health and CMV-seronegative. The V call is TRBV28, the J call TRBJ2-7; TRBD2 aligns across 8 bases. Material for sequencing was PBMCs. CDR3 coding DNA: TGTGCCAGCAGTGAGACTAGCGTTTCCTACGAGCAGTACTTC. It encodes CASSETSVSYEQYF.